Listed below are T cell receptor beta chains from one sample, sequenced in a study of graft-versus-host responses after intestinal transplantation. TCRdb keeps only in-frame clones here, not all; method: immunoSEQ multiplex PCR. This table has approximately 37,000 clones, nearly 90% appearing once. Here the sequenced sample was PBMCs, taken about 270 days after transplant. The receptors originated from a human patient who received an intestinal transplant, so some T cells may come from the graft donor. CDR3s include the opening cysteine and the closing phenylalanine or tryptophan. The D gene is left open where the match is weak. Size is omitted from some rows. Given values are once, few, many or a class for expanded clones.

clone_size,cdr3_length,d_call,j_call,v_call,cdr3_aa,cdr3_nt
-,14,-,TRBJ1-4,TRBV19,CASRDSATNEKLFF,TGTGCCAGTAGAGACAGCGCAACTAATGAAAAACTGTTTTTT
few,14,TRBD2,TRBJ2-1,TRBV11-2,CASSLGGIYNEQFF,TGTGCCAGCAGCTTGGGGGGGATCTACAATGAGCAGTTCTTC
-,14,TRBD1,TRBJ1-4,TRBV6-1,CASSVGQGNEKLFF,TGTGCCAGCAGTGTGGGACAGGGGAATGAAAAACTGTTTTTT
-,14,TRBD1,TRBJ1-2,TRBV7-6,CASTPGQGGYGYTF,TGTGCCAGCACCCCGGGACAGGGAGGCTATGGCTACACCTTC
-,14,-,TRBJ2-7,TRBV19,CASNSGESSYEQYF,TGTGCCAGTAATTCCGGGGAGAGCTCCTACGAGCAGTACTTC
-,16,-,TRBJ1-5,TRBV28,CASTPPGLYSNQPQHF,TGTGCCAGCACCCCTCCAGGATTATATAGCAATCAGCCCCAGCATTTT
-,17,-,TRBJ2-2,TRBV9,CASSVAAGTANTGELFF,TGTGCCAGCAGCGTCGCAGCCGGGACGGCGAACACCGGGGAGCTGTTTTTT
-,14,TRBD2,TRBJ2-3,TRBV25-1,CASSVGGGTDTQYF,TGTGCCAGCAGTGTGGGGGGGGGCACAGATACGCAGTATTTT
-,15,TRBD1,TRBJ2-5,TRBV25-1,CASSDSGTGGGVPYF,TGTGCCAGCAGTGACTCCGGGACAGGGGGCGGAGTTCCGTACTTC
-,15,-,TRBJ1-2,TRBV5-4,CASSSDRSLNYGYTF,TGTGCCAGCAGCTCCGACAGGTCCCTTAACTATGGCTACACCTTC
-,12,-,TRBJ1-1,TRBV7-9,CASRDGFTEAFF,TGTGCCAGTAGGGACGGCTTCACTGAAGCTTTCTTT
-,15,TRBD1,TRBJ1-4,TRBV9,CASSVQGATNEKLFF,TGTGCCAGCAGCGTACAGGGGGCGACTAATGAAAAACTGTTTTTT
-,18,-,TRBJ1-6,TRBV30,CAWSESTRHSSYNSPLHF,TGTGCCTGGAGTGAAAGCACCAGGCACAGCTCCTATAATTCACCCCTCCACTTT
-,15,-,TRBJ2-1,TRBV6-5,CASSLGTPSYNEQFF,TGTGCCAGCAGTTTGGGTACCCCTTCCTACAATGAGCAGTTCTTC
once,14,-,TRBJ1-1,TRBV13,CASSLSGGNTEAFF,TGTGCCAGCAGCTTATCCGGGGGGAACACTGAAGCTTTCTTT
-,16,-,TRBJ2-3,TRBV11-1,CASSGKWGGAGDTQYF,TGTGCCAGCAGCGGAAAGTGGGGCGGCGCAGGGGATACGCAGTATTTT
-,15,-,TRBJ1-1,TRBV2,CASSDLGLMNTEAFF,TGTGCCAGCAGTGATCTTGGGCTGATGAACACTGAAGCTTTCTTT
-,13,-,TRBJ2-5,TRBV18,CASSPGLEETQYF,TGTGCCAGCTCACCAGGGTTGGAGGAGACCCAGTACTTC
-,12,-,TRBJ1-1,TRBV6-1,CASSVGNTEAFF,TGTGCCAGCAGTGTAGGGAACACTGAAGCTTTCTTT
-,15,-,TRBJ2-7,TRBV5-5,CASSLGGAGVHEQYF,TGTGCCAGCAGCTTAGGTGGGGCAGGGGTCCACGAGCAGTACTTC
-,16,-,TRBJ2-1,TRBV5-1,CASSLLYGAPDNEQFF,TGCGCCAGCAGCTTGTTATATGGGGCCCCCGACAATGAGCAGTTCTTC
-,14,TRBD2,TRBJ2-1,TRBV6-5,CASSDGLAGGLEFF,TGTGCCAGCAGTGATGGACTAGCGGGGGGGCTGGAGTTCTTC
-,11,-,TRBJ2-7,TRBV16,CASSQGNEQYF,TGTGCCAGCAGCCAAGGGAACGAGCAGTACTTC
once,15,-,TRBJ1-5,TRBV19,CASRGGLLSNQPQHF,TGTGCCAGTAGGGGGGGGCTTCTTAGCAATCAGCCCCAGCATTTT
-,13,-,TRBJ1-2,TRBV7-3,CASSVGGGYGYTF,TGTGCCAGCAGCGTGGGGGGCGGCTATGGCTACACCTTC
-,16,-,TRBJ1-2,TRBV4-1,CASSQGLGGVRYGYTF,TGCGCCAGCAGCCAAGGTCTGGGGGGGGTAAGGTATGGCTACACCTTC
-,14,-,TRBJ1-1,TRBV4-1,CASAGTLVYTEAFF,TGCGCCAGTGCCGGGACATTAGTCTACACTGAAGCTTTCTTT
-,11,TRBD1,TRBJ1-2,TRBV20-1,CSAPGQGRRTF,TGCAGTGCCCCTGGACAGGGGAGGAGGACCTTC
-,14,TRBD1,TRBJ1-5,TRBV6-1,CASSSIGGGQPQHF,TGTGCCAGCAGTTCCATAGGGGGCGGTCAGCCCCAGCATTTT
once,12,TRBD1,TRBJ2-3,TRBV27,CASSQGADTQYF,TGTGCCAGCAGTCAGGGGGCAGATACGCAGTATTTT
-,18,TRBD2,TRBJ2-5,TRBV5-8,CASSLRLAALTVQETQYF,TGTGCCAGCAGCCTAAGACTAGCGGCTCTGACCGTCCAAGAGACCCAGTACTTC
-,13,-,TRBJ2-3,TRBV18,CASSPQGGGPQYF,TGTGCCAGCTCACCACAAGGGGGGGGACCGCAGTATTTT
-,13,-,TRBJ1-6,TRBV30,CANKQGGNSPLHF,TGTGCCAATAAACAGGGAGGTAATTCACCCCTCCACTTT
-,15,TRBD1,TRBJ1-1,TRBV7-2,CASRPYTGVDTEAFF,TGTGCCAGCAGACCTTACACAGGGGTCGACACTGAAGCTTTCTTT
-,17,-,TRBJ2-1,TRBV9,CASSVETTGPLYNEQFF,TGTGCCAGCAGCGTAGAAACTACAGGGCCCCTTTACAATGAGCAGTTCTTC
-,11,-,TRBJ1-3,TRBV6-1,CASTQGNTIYF,TGTGCCAGCACACAGGGAAACACCATATATTTT
-,16,-,TRBJ1-6,TRBV19,CASSMISYRANSPLHF,TGTGCCAGTAGTATGATTAGCTATCGGGCCAATTCACCCCTCCACTTT
-,16,-,TRBJ1-1,TRBV5-8,CASSLGGSLLGTEAFF,TGTGCCAGCAGCTTGGGTGGCAGCCTTCTTGGCACTGAAGCTTTCTTT
few,15,TRBD2,TRBJ2-1,TRBV5-1,CASSSGTSAYNEQFF,TGCGCCAGCAGCTCCGGGACTAGCGCCTACAATGAGCAGTTCTTC
-,13,-,TRBJ1-5,TRBV4-1,CASSQDPLGPQHF,TGCGCCAGCAGCCAAGATCCCTTGGGGCCCCAGCATTTT
once,15,TRBD2,TRBJ2-2,TRBV11-3,CASSLAGGPAGELFF,TGTGCCAGCAGCTTGGCGGGGGGGCCTGCCGGGGAGCTGTTTTTT
-,15,-,TRBJ2-7,TRBV15,CATSRDPAETYEQYF,TGTGCCACCAGCAGAGATCCGGCAGAGACCTACGAGCAGTACTTC
-,14,-,TRBJ2-3,TRBV5-1,CASSLAGGTDTQYF,TGCGCCAGCAGCTTGGCAGGGGGCACAGATACGCAGTATTTT
-,13,-,TRBJ1-1,TRBV4-1,CASSQGQMTEAFF,TGCGCCAGCAGCCAAGGGCAGATGACTGAAGCTTTCTTT
-,17,-,TRBJ2-7,TRBV7-8,CASSAESWGPPGGEQYF,TGTGCCAGCAGCGCCGAAAGTTGGGGCCCACCTGGGGGGGAGCAGTACTTC
-,16,TRBD2,TRBJ2-1,TRBV5-4,CASSLRLAGGYNEQFF,TGTGCCAGCAGCTTAAGACTAGCGGGGGGCTACAATGAGCAGTTCTTC